This record looks at one T cell receptor (beta chain) sequence and its context. The data stem from a study of blood T cell repertoires in COVID-19. CDR3 length: 15 amino acids. In germline, CDR1 is SEHNR, CDR2 FQNEAQ (reference sequence). The V segment lost 3 bases and the J segment 3 bases; nucleotides outside the gene matches: 3. Using immunoSEQ multiplex PCR, the repertoire was profiled, and TCRdb retains in-frame clones only, with some absent. The data show 240,000 or so clones, about 87% seen once. The rearrangement uses TRBV7-9 and TRBJ2-2; 8 bases map to TRBD2. The TCR sequence derives from a man aged 50 to 59 who had been exposed to COVID-19. Sequenced input: PBMCs or T cells enriched from blood (not recorded which). The CDR3 loop reads CASSFTAGDTGELFF. The CDR3 DNA reads as TGTGCCAGCAGCTTCACAGCGGGAGACACCGGGGAGCTGTTTTTT. The full variable domain, completed using reference TRBV7-9 and TRBJ2-2, is DTGVSQNPRHKITKRGQNVTFRCDPISEHNRLYWYRQTLGQGPEFLTYFQNEAQLEKSRLLSDRFSAERPKGSFSTLEIQRTEQGDSAMYLCASSFTAGDTGELFFGEGSRLTVL.